This T cell receptor (beta chain) was profiled in a study of blood T cell repertoires in COVID-19. Profiled with immunoSEQ multiplex PCR; TCRdb holds only in-frame clones, not every one. The repertoire includes fewer than 60,000 clones, roughly 83% of them detected once, and about 10% sits in the top ten. The CDR3 extends over 13 amino acids. The V gene's germline CDR1 is SGHAT and CDR2 FQNNGV. Trimming took 8 bases from V and 2 from J, leaving 10 bases between them. This clonotype was obtained from a man between 25 and 39 years old with COVID-19, enrolled during active disease. This sequence joins TRBV11-2 and TRBJ2-1, with D maybe TRBD1 (5 bases). The source material was peripheral blood. The CDR3 coding sequence is TGTGCCAGCCTCAGGGCCCCCTACAATGAGCAGTTCTTC. This translates into CASLRAPYNEQFF.